The entry below gives a single T cell receptor beta chain sequence along with its context. Its antigen remains undetermined. Base qualities are missing; no much larger clone stands one base away. The record originates from a study of blood T cells in healthy people across ages (dated by TCRdb to the mid-2010s). Notes on the research overall: In model experiments, template switching captured roughly one uniquely barcoded TCR beta cDNA molecule for every two T cells. To avoid experimental bias, donors of different ages were distributed randomly across sequencing lanes. Donors were grouped into four age groups: young (average approximately 15 years), middle-aged (39), aged (around 62) and long-lived (around 82). Age-related changes in TCR beta repertoire diversity were measured in the study by deep sequencing normalized with unique cDNA molecular identifiers. Two additional independent replicas of 1 million unique cDNA reads from the same blood draw were analyzed for two donors (one aged 18 to 30 and one aged 80 or older).

The paper as a whole reports these results and caveats: Observed TCR beta diversity correlated strongly with the percentage of naive T cells measured by flow cytometry. Estimates of total diversity based on one million sequenced T cells were considered lower bounds and underestimates. The CMV infection status of donors was not known, potentially confounding age-related changes in expanded clonotypes. Compared with the aged group, the long-lived group had more naive CD4+ T cells, fewer expanded clones and increased TCR diversity, suggesting age selection. Since profiling was done on bulk unsorted PBMCs, naive and antigen-experienced compartments could not be conclusively compared. Observed TCR beta diversity per million T cells fell roughly linearly with age, and a significant reduction was already apparent by age roughly 40.

Libraries were prepared through 5' RACE. TCRdb lists the instrument as Illumina HiSeq 2500. A second PCR of about 7 to 12 cycles was run with a J-beta primer mix and a sample-barcoded 5' primer. A unique molecular identifier was introduced onto each TCR beta cDNA molecule by a template-switch 5' adaptor carrying 12 random nucleotides. Each sample yielded at least 2.5 million CDR3-containing paired-end reads. First-strand cDNA synthesis was performed from all RNA using the Mint cDNA synthesis kit, with priming by a TRBC-specific oligonucleotide. All cDNA was treated with uracil-DNA glycosylase and then went through a first 18-cycle PCR with the universal primers M1SS and BC2_uni_R. Per the authors' processing: Normalization of each sample was performed by random selection of 1 million high-quality reads, each carrying a distinct molecular identifier. Instead of being binned into consensus sequences, reads that shared molecular identifiers were thrown out. CDR3 identification, clonotype clustering and error correction used MiTCR with a Q25 quality threshold and the strictest error-elimination algorithm. A nonparametric unseen species model with Euler transformation was used to estimate lower-bound total TCR beta diversity. TCRdb reworked the public reads: Q25 trimming with fastp, MiXCR clone assembly, productive beta chains retained. Identical CDR3 protein sequences are pooled into one entry, listed with their most common genes and DNA. TCRdb's processing, not the study's, gives the V and J calls here. Present in this sample are approximately 730,000 distinct CDR3 sequences, 50% to 65% of which were seen just once. In total, the top ten clones hold approximately 40% of the sample.

The CDR3, cysteine through phenylalanine, is 14 amino acids long. CDR3 DNA only is kept here, 42 bases in frame from base 1. Trimming removed 6 bases from V and 8 bases from J, leaving 17 bases between the germline ends. The approximately 39 donors, aged about 6 to 100 years, were systemically healthy Caucasian individuals from Russia. Each donor gave ten milliliters of peripheral blood, collected into EDTA-treated Vacutainer tubes. PBMCs were isolated by Ficoll-Paque density-gradient centrifugation, with at least 7 million obtained per sample. Trizol reagent was used to extract total RNA from the PBMCs, yielding at least 5.5 micrograms per sample. For every donor, an aliquot of PBMCs went through flow cytometry to measure the percentages of naive CD45RAhigh/CD27high T cells.

The V gene is TRBV12-3 or TRBV12-4 and the J gene is TRBJ2-1, with the D assignment possibly TRBD1 or TRBD2, given 5 matching bases for each. The sample consisted of blood. The clonotype originates from a man older than 75 in good health. The DNA reads TGTGCCAGCAGCCGGGTGGGGGAATCGGATGAGCAGTTCTTC. Translation gives CASSRVGESDEQFF.